Listed below are T cell receptor beta chains from one sample, sequenced in a study of shared clonotypes between healthy human individuals. Profiled with immunoSEQ multiplex PCR; TCRdb holds only in-frame clones, not every one. The table lists around 640,000 clones, 96% of them singletons. The sample was naive CD8+ T cells sorted from blood. The receptors stem from a woman in her 30s in good health. Both conserved end residues are part of each CDR3. Each record gives: clone size, V gene, J gene, D gene, CDR3 DNA, CDR3 protein. D genes are given only for firm matches. Size is omitted from some rows. Given values are once, few, many or a class for expanded clones.

.	TRBV4-1	TRBJ2-3	TRBD2	TGCGCCAGCAGCCAAGAACCATCCTCTTTGCGGGAGGGCCTGACAGATACGCAGTATTTT	CASSQEPSSLREGLTDTQYF
.	TRBV29-1	TRBJ2-7	TRBD1	TGCAGCGCTCTAGGGACAGGGTACTCCTACGAGCAGTACTTC	CSALGTGYSYEQYF
.	TRBV7-6	TRBJ2-1	TRBD2	TGTGCCAGCAGCCCTCTTTTGGTAGCGGGAGTTGATGAGCAGTTCTTC	CASSPLLVAGVDEQFF
once	TRBV9	TRBJ2-7	.	TGTGCCAGCAGCGCGCATGGAGTGGACTACGAGCAGTACTTC	CASSAHGVDYEQYF
.	TRBV19	TRBJ1-2	TRBD1	TGTGCCAGTAGTATAATGGGGACCAGGACAGGGACTAAAGCTTATGGCTACACCTTC	CASSIMGTRTGTKAYGYTF
.	TRBV4-1	TRBJ1-2	.	TGCGCCAGCTCCCAAGAGGTTGTGGGCCTCTGGGGCTACACCTTC	CASSQEVVGLWGYTF
.	TRBV9	TRBJ2-7	.	TGTGCCAGCAGCGCCCCCCCAGGCTACGAGCAGTACTTC	CASSAPPGYEQYF
.	TRBV27	TRBJ1-2	.	TGTGCCAGCAGTCAGGACGGGGGGCTAGACTATGGCTACACCTTC	CASSQDGGLDYGYTF
.	TRBV5-1	TRBJ2-3	TRBD2	TGCGCCAGCAGCTATAGCGGGAGGGCCGGGAATACAGATACGCAGTATTTT	CASSYSGRAGNTDTQYF
.	TRBV28	TRBJ1-1	.	TGTGCCAGCAGTTTAGGTCGCGGCACTGAAGCTTTCTTT	CASSLGRGTEAFF
.	TRBV5-8	TRBJ2-2	TRBD2	TGTGCCAGCACGCTGGGCGGGAGCGGGACCGGGGAGCTGTTTTTT	CASTLGGSGTGELFF
.	TRBV2	TRBJ2-7	.	TGTGCCAGCAGTGAGGGTCCAGCGGGCCGATCCTACGAGCAGTACTTC	CASSEGPAGRSYEQYF
.	TRBV4-2	TRBJ1-3	.	TGTGCCAGCAGCCAGGAGGACCCTATCTCTGGAAACACCATATATTTT	CASSQEDPISGNTIYF
.	TRBV4-2	TRBJ2-1	.	TGTGCCAGCAGCCAAGAAAGAGTAGCGGACGTCTCCTACAATGAGCAGTTCTTC	CASSQERVADVSYNEQFF
.	TRBV27	TRBJ2-7	TRBD1	TGTGCCAGCAGCCCCCTCGGGACAGGCCACTACGAGCAGTACTTC	CASSPLGTGHYEQYF
.	TRBV29-1	TRBJ2-7	.	TGCAGCGTTGAAACGGGGTCCCAGGTTTACGAGCAGTACTTC	CSVETGSQVYEQYF
.	TRBV7-2	TRBJ2-7	.	TGTGCCAGCAGTACCAGGGGGGAGAGGGCCTACGAGCAGTACTTC	CASSTRGERAYEQYF
.	TRBV6-5	TRBJ2-1	.	TGTGCCAGCAGTTACATGGACAGTGTCTACAATGAGCAGTTCTTC	CASSYMDSVYNEQFF
.	TRBV7-2	TRBJ2-7	TRBD1	TGTGCCAGCAGCCCACCCGACAGGGGGATATACGAGCAGTACTTC	CASSPPDRGIYEQYF
.	TRBV13	TRBJ1-1	.	TGTGCCAGCAGCTTGCCAGGGGAGGCTAACACTGAAGCTTTCTTT	CASSLPGEANTEAFF
.	TRBV4-2	TRBJ2-7	.	TGTGCCAGCAGCCAAGAATGGGGTAACTCCTACGAGCAGTACTTC	CASSQEWGNSYEQYF
.	TRBV11-3	TRBJ2-7	TRBD2	TGTGCCAGCAGCTTAGCTAGCGGAGCCTACGAGCAGTACTTC	CASSLASGAYEQYF
.	TRBV7-9	TRBJ2-1	TRBD2	TGTGCCAGCAGCTACTCCGGGGGGAAGAACAATGAGCAGTTCTTC	CASSYSGGKNNEQFF
.	TRBV7-9	TRBJ1-4	.	TGTGCCAGCAGCCCCCGAGGGGAAGGGGGTGTAGAGGAAAAACTGTTTTTT	CASSPRGEGGVEEKLFF
once	TRBV29-1	TRBJ1-1	.	TGCAGCGGTGTATCAGGGGTCACTGAAGCTTTCTTT	CSGVSGVTEAFF
.	TRBV5-1	TRBJ2-1	TRBD2	TGCGCCAGCAGCTCGGATGTGACTAGCGGGAGGTCTCACGAGCAGTTCTTC	CASSSDVTSGRSHEQFF
few	TRBV2	TRBJ1-1	.	TGTGCCAGCAGGGTTACTGAAGCTTTCTTT	CASRVTEAFF
.	TRBV9	TRBJ2-3	TRBD2	TGTGCCAGCAGCGCACCACTAGCGGGAGAGCCAGATACGCAGTATTTT	CASSAPLAGEPDTQYF
.	TRBV4-1	TRBJ2-3	TRBD2	TGCGCCAGCAGCCAACAAAGGGGTACCACTAGCGGGAGGGATTATACGCAGTATTTT	CASSQQRGTTSGRDYTQYF
.	TRBV2	TRBJ2-7	.	TGTGCCAGCAGTGTAGGGGTTACCTCCTACGAGCAGTACTTC	CASSVGVTSYEQYF
.	TRBV5-8	TRBJ2-3	.	TGTGCCAGCAGCTTGGCCGCTAGCACAGATACGCAGTATTTT	CASSLAASTDTQYF